This TCR beta chain was profiled in a study of a mutant IDH1 vaccine in newly diagnosed glioma. On the study more broadly: The timing of visit V12 was week 35, and that of visit V13 was week 47.

The time point here: week 35, safety follow-up. A 20-mer mutant IDH1 peptide at 300 ug was injected subcutaneously with topical imiquimod. In weeks 1, 3, 5, 7, 11, 15, 19 and 23, patients were immunized, eight times in all. Sequencing used immunoSEQ multiplex PCR; TCRdb keeps in-frame clones, though not all of them. The repertoire holds about 50,000 clones, with around 78% as singletons. Details on this clone: As yet, its antigen is unknown. Sequence at one end of the junction differs from germline and may be a read error.

This clonotype originated in a man aged 35 to 55 with glioma. The input for sequencing was PBMCs, taken from a glioma patient whose treatment included an IDH1 peptide vaccine.

This CDR3 is CASSLAGGQETQYF. The CDR3 region has the DNA TGTGCCAGCAGCCTAGCGGGAGGCCAAGAGACCCAGTACTTC. V and J are TRBV7-9 and TRBJ2-5; 11 bases align to TRBD2. Germline CDR1 and CDR2: SEHNR and FQNEAQ (reference sequence). The CDR3 is 14 amino acids.